This T cell receptor (beta chain) was identified in a study of T-cell memory formation after mild COVID-19. The germline V gene has CDR1 SGHTA and CDR2 FQGNSA. CDR3 length: 17 amino acids. With 1 base clipped from V and 3 bases from J, the junction kept 9 bases outside the gene matches. From 5'RACE with constant-segment primers came TCR alpha and TCR beta cDNA libraries that carried sample barcodes and UMIs. TCRdb re-derived calls from the 5' RACE reads in MiXCR, one entry per CDR3 protein. The table shows about half a million distinct CDR3 sequences, with 15% to 20% occurring only once. Findings of the study overall: The main location of contracting CD4+ clones was CM and EM, and that of contracting CD8+ clones was EMRA.

There are a few counts of this clonotype. Its antigen remains unidentified. The receptor comes from an adult woman who had mild COVID-19 (a few samples of this study predate the infection). Cell type and time point are not known. The V call is TRBV7-2, the J call TRBJ2-1, with 7 bases that match TRBD1. Source material: PBMCs or a T cell subset sorted from them (not recorded which). This chain's CDR3 is CASSLDAGTASYNEQFF. In nucleotides, the CDR3 is TGTGCCAGCAGCTTAGACGCCGGGACAGCTAGCTACAATGAGCAGTTCTTC.